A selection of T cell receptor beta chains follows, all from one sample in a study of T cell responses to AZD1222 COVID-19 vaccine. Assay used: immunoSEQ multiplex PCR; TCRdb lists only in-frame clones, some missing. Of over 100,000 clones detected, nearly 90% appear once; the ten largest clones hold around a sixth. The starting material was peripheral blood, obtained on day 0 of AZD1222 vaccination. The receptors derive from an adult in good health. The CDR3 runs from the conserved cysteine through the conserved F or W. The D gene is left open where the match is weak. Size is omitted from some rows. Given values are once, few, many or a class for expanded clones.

TGCGCCAGCAGCTTGGACCTCAATGAGCAGTTCTTC	CASSLDLNEQFF	TRBV5-1	NA	NA	TRBJ2-1
TGTGCCTGGAGAGAGGGCGAGGGTGGCTACACCTTC	CAWREGEGGYTF	TRBV30	NA	few	TRBJ1-2
TGTGCCAGCAGGAGGGACAGATATTCACCCCTCCACTTT	CASRRDRYSPLHF	TRBV6-5	TRBD1	few	TRBJ1-6
TGTGCCACGTCTGAGCAGAAGAACACTGAAGCTTTCTTT	CATSEQKNTEAFF	TRBV24-1	NA	NA	TRBJ1-1
TGCAGCGTGGTTAAACCCCCCCACGAGCAGTACTTC	CSVVKPPHEQYF	TRBV29-1	NA	few	TRBJ2-7
TGTGCCAGCAGCCCCCGAGGACCGGGACAGACGACGGGACAGCCCCAGCATTTT	CASSPRGPGQTTGQPQHF	TRBV7-9	TRBD1	once	TRBJ1-5
TGTGCCTGGAGTCGCGAGGAGGGGGCTAATGGCTACACCTTC	CAWSREEGANGYTF	TRBV30	TRBD1	NA	TRBJ1-2
TGTGCCAGTACCCCTGGGGCAGGCGAGATTCAAGAGACCCAGTACTTC	CASTPGAGEIQETQYF	TRBV19	NA	once	TRBJ2-5
TGTGCCAGCAGCACCACTGGGACATTAAGGGCAGATACGCAGTATTTT	CASSTTGTLRADTQYF	TRBV7-3	NA	NA	TRBJ2-3
TGTGCCAGCAGCCTGTTAGCGGGAGCGAGGGCCATTCAGTACTTC	CASSLLAGARAIQYF	TRBV3-1/TRBV3-2	TRBD2	NA	TRBJ2-4
TGCGCCAGCAGCTTGGCCATGGGCGGGGGAGCCCTCGAGCAGTACTTC	CASSLAMGGGALEQYF	TRBV5-1	TRBD2	NA	TRBJ2-7
TGTGCCAGTAGTCTCGGACAGGGTGGCGAGCAGTACTTC	CASSLGQGGEQYF	TRBV19	TRBD1	NA	TRBJ2-7
TGTGCCAGCAGGCGGGGGAGGGCCACTGAAGCTTTCTTT	CASRRGRATEAFF	TRBV12-3/TRBV12-4	NA	NA	TRBJ1-1
TGTGCCAGCTCACCAGGGTACGAGCAGTACTTC	CASSPGYEQYF	TRBV18	NA	NA	TRBJ2-7
TGTGCCAGCAGTGCTCCACTAGGAAGAGGCACAGATACGCAGTATTTT	CASSAPLGRGTDTQYF	TRBV2	NA	once	TRBJ2-3
TGTGCCAGCAGCCCCGATTTGGGACAGGGGATGGGCTACACCTTC	CASSPDLGQGMGYTF	TRBV7-8	TRBD1	NA	TRBJ1-2
TGTGCCAGCAGCCGCACAGGAACTAATGAAAAACTGTTTTTT	CASSRTGTNEKLFF	TRBV28	NA	NA	TRBJ1-4
TGTGCCAGTACTCTATCCCGTCGGGGCAGAAAAGCTTTCTTT	CASTLSRRGRKAFF	TRBV19	NA	once	TRBJ1-1
TGTGCCAGCAGCGGGGACAGGGCGCGAACCGGGGAGCTGTTTTTT	CASSGDRARTGELFF	TRBV2	TRBD1	NA	TRBJ2-2
TGTGCCATCCAGGGGATCGGCTACAATGAGCAGTTCTTC	CAIQGIGYNEQFF	TRBV24-1	NA	NA	TRBJ2-1
TGTGCCAGCAGCGATGACAGGGGGCGCGGGAGAACTAATGAAAAACTGTTTTTT	CASSDDRGRGRTNEKLFF	TRBV7-9	TRBD1	NA	TRBJ1-4
TGTGCCAGCAGCCCCGGGAGGGGCGCCGAGCAGTACTTC	CASSPGRGAEQYF	TRBV4-2	TRBD2	NA	TRBJ2-7
TGCGCCAGCAGCTTGGGTGGTGCCTTCGGAGATGGCTACACCTTC	CASSLGGAFGDGYTF	TRBV5-1	NA	NA	TRBJ1-2
TGTGCCAGCAGCGTAGGGCGGGCTTACACCGGGGAGCTGTTTTTT	CASSVGRAYTGELFF	TRBV9	NA	NA	TRBJ2-2
TGTGCCAGCACCCGAGGAGGGCAAGACGGGGAGCTGTTTTTT	CASTRGGQDGELFF	TRBV2	NA	NA	TRBJ2-2
TGTGCCGTCCGGGACAGGGGGCCTGGGGCCAACGTCCTGACTTTC	CAVRDRGPGANVLTF	TRBV19	TRBD1	NA	TRBJ2-6